The sample holds a few counts of the clone carrying this TCR beta chain. Its cognate antigen is unknown. The CDR3 runs to 14 residues. Germline CDR1 reads MNHEY; CDR2 reads SMNVEV (reference sequence). V was cut by 6 bases and J by 3 bases, with 14 bases left in between. TCRdb re-called the reads through MiXCR, storing one row per CDR3 protein. The sample carries roughly 920,000 distinct CDR3 sequences, around a third recorded once. The sample is drawn from a study of T cell repertoires in cytomegalovirus infection. Study details: Alongside well-studied HLA-B-restricted CMV epitopes, recently identified HLA-C-restricted CMV epitopes were also used. An indication of both CMV infection and matching HLA type came from public TCR beta signatures.

The TCR comes from a human donor in good health (CMV status not recorded). Some clones in this sample may be carry-over from other donors' samples. The chain links TRBV27 to TRBJ1-1; D is uncertain. The source material was cultured CD8+ T cells from PBMCs, sampled from culture after CMV antigen stimulation. CDR3 in amino acids: CASRMERSYTEAFF. The DNA for the CDR3 is TGTGCCAGCAGAATGGAAAGAAGCTACACTGAAGCTTTCTTT.